This entry lists 24 T cell receptor beta chains sequenced from one sample in a study of STAT5B mutations in CD4+ large granular lymphocyte leukemia. Method: immunoSEQ multiplex PCR; TCRdb's copy keeps in-frame clones and lacks some. The top ten clones hold over 9% of a sample with 20,000 to 25,000 clones, 74% of them seen once. Material for sequencing was CD4+ T cells from blood buffy coats. Receptor source: a human donor in good health.

This clone was seen a handful of times. The chain couples TRBV10-3 to TRBJ1-1; TRBD1 might be the D (5 bases). The length of the CDR3 is 13 residues. Germline assignment: CDR1 ENHRY and CDR2 SYGVKD. Trimming removed 4 bases from V and 5 bases from J, with 11 bases in between. The CDR3 protein is CAISVAGRTEAFF. The CDR3 bases are TGTGCCATCAGTGTAGCAGGGAGGACTGAAGCTTTCTTT.

This clone was picked up a small number of times. This chain connects TRBV2 to TRBJ1-5, with a tentative D call TRBD1 (6 bases). Germline V gene data show CDR1 as SNHLY and CDR2 as FYNNEI. The CDR3 loop spans 14 amino acids. The ends were cut back, 1 base at V and 6 bases at J, with 10 bases in the middle. CDR3 bases: TGTGCCAGCAGTGAAGAGGGCAGGGGTCAGCCCCAGCATTTT. Translated: CASSEEGRGQPQHF.

This chain links TRBV19 with TRBJ1-4, with D possibly TRBD1 on 5 matching bases. Trimming left V 4 bases short and J 4 bases short, with 10 bases between. The CDR3 spans 14 residues. Germline CDR1 LNHDA, CDR2 SQIVND (reference sequence). The CDR3 protein is CASSTGTFNEKLFF. Written as DNA, the CDR3 is TGTGCCAGTAGTACCGGGACCTTTAATGAAAAACTGTTTTTT. Looking up the rest from reference TRBV19 and TRBJ1-4 gives the full variable domain: DGGITQSPKYLFRKEGQNVTLSCEQNLNHDAMYWYRQDPGQGLRLIYYSQIVNDFQKGDIAEGYSVSREKKESFPLTVTSAQKNPTAFYLCASSTGTFNEKLFFGSGTQLSVL.

The rearrangement uses TRBV6-5 and TRBJ2-3; D is undetermined. The CDR3 covers 15 residues. Germline V gives CDR1 MNHEY, CDR2 SVGAGI. Trimming stripped 5 bases from V and 0 bases from J, with 12 bases between. The CDR3, as DNA: TGTGCCAGCAGTACCGACGGATCTAGCACAGATACGCAGTATTTT. Amino acid sequence: CASSTDGSSTDTQYF.

This chain joins TRBV28 and TRBJ1-4, with D hard to call. This CDR3 is built from 15 residues. Per germline, CDR1 MDHEN and CDR2 SYDVKM. Trimming removed 3 bases from V and 3 bases from J, with 11 bases in between. In nucleotides, the CDR3 is TGTGCCAGCAGTTTGGAGCGCCGGGCTAATGAAAAACTGTTTTTT. This gives the protein CASSLERRANEKLFF. The variable domain in full, with the rest retrieved from reference TRBV28 and TRBJ1-4, is DVKVTQSSRYLVKRTGEKVFLECVQDMDHENMFWYRQDPGLGLRLIYFSYDVKMKEKGDIPEGYSVSREKKERFSLILESASTNQTSMYLCASSLERRANEKLFFGSGTQLSVL.

This clone was detected a few times. The chain joins TRBV18 to TRBJ2-1; 10 bases are shared with TRBD2. The germline CDR1 and CDR2 sequences are KGHSH and LQKENI. The length of the CDR3 is 17 residues. Unmatched junction bases numbered 8, after V lost 5 bases and J lost 1 base. CDR3 in amino acids: CASSSVAGGGSYNEQFF. The DNA for the CDR3 is TGTGCCAGCTCAAGTGTAGCGGGAGGAGGATCCTACAATGAGCAGTTCTTC.

This clone came up once. The J gene is TRBJ2-5, the V gene TRBV28; 10 bases align to TRBD2. V trimming: 5 bases; J trimming: 2 bases; junction bases outside the gene matches: 5. The CDR3 is 15 residues long. The germline CDR1 and CDR2 sequences are MDHEN and SYDVKM. Here the CDR3 DNA reads TGTGCCAGCAGTCCCGAACTAGCGGGACAAGAGACCCAGTACTTC. The encoded protein is CASSPELAGQETQYF.

The rearrangement joins TRBV7-8 to TRBJ2-1; TRBD2 aligns across 10 bases. Germline V gene sequence: CDR1 SGHVS, CDR2 FQNEAQ. The trim removed 1 base at V and 0 bases at J, leaving 9 bases unmatched. CDR3 length equals 19 residues. The CDR3 DNA is TGTGCCAGCAGCTTAGGATGGCTAGCGGGAGTGCCCTCCTACAATGAGCAGTTCTTC. Its protein is CASSLGWLAGVPSYNEQFF.

This clone turned up a few times. The chain carries TRBV15 and TRBJ2-7; D remains ambiguous. V gave up 0 bases and J gave up 1 base, with 7 bases separating them. The CDR3 length is 14 residues. The germline gives CDR1 LNHNV, CDR2 YYDKDF (reference sequence). The CDR3 loop is CATSRELTSYEQYF. DNA of the CDR3: TGTGCCACCAGCAGAGAACTCACATCCTACGAGCAGTACTTC.

CDR3 nucleotides: TGTGCCAGCTCACCTTCCGGGAACACTGAAGCTTTCTTT. Protein: CASSPSGNTEAFF. The rearrangement joins TRBV18 to TRBJ1-1; D gene ambiguous. Germline V lookup: CDR1 KGHSH, CDR2 LQKENI. Trimming took off 3 bases at V and 1 base at J, with 6 bases between the two ends. The CDR3 runs 13 residues.

The chain links TRBV11-2 to TRBJ2-1; 12 bases align to TRBD2. V lost 5 bases and J lost 3; bases outside the gene matches: 2. The CDR3 runs 15 residues. Germline-derived CDR1 and CDR2 are SGHAT and FQNNGV. This chain's CDR3 is CASSRLAGDYNEQFF. CDR3 bases: TGTGCCAGCAGCCGACTAGCGGGGGACTACAATGAGCAGTTCTTC.

V usage is TRBV20-1 and J usage is TRBJ2-3; D unclear. V lost 6 bases and J 6 bases, leaving 10 bases between the germline ends. Germline lookup yields CDR1 DFQATT and CDR2 SNEGSKA (reference sequence). The CDR3 spans 11 residues. The CDR3 DNA follows: TGCAGTGCGGAAACATGGGATACGCAGTATTTT. It is translated as CSAETWDTQYF.

The V call is TRBV25-1, the J call TRBJ2-5, with D perhaps matching TRBD1 (6 bases). The closer fit of TRBJ2-7 to the DNA end suggests the J call may be wrong. Per germline, CDR1 MGHDK and CDR2 SYGVNS. This CDR3 has 15 amino acids. The CDR3 DNA is TGTGCCAGCAGTGAATCCCTGGGCAGGGGTTACGAGCAGTACTTC. It translates to CASSESLGRGYEQYF.

The rearrangement links TRBV7-9 to TRBJ2-7, with D hard to call. The CDR3 totals 13 residues. V shed 5 bases and J shed 6 bases, with 14 bases lying between them. Germline CDR1 is SEHNR and CDR2 is FQNEAQ (reference sequence). Here the CDR3 DNA reads TGTGCCAGCAGCCCTAAGTCGAATGGCGAGCAGTACTTC. Its translation: CASSPKSNGEQYF. The complete variable domain, with remaining parts taken from reference TRBV7-9 and TRBJ2-7, reads DTGVSQNPRHKITKRGQNVTFRCDPISEHNRLYWYRQTLGQGPEFLTYFQNEAQLEKSRLLSDRFSAERPKGSFSTLEIQRTEQGDSAMYLCASSPKSNGEQYFGPGTRLTVT.

The chain recombines TRBV7-2 with TRBJ2-3, with D uncertain. The V gene's germline CDR1 is SGHTA and CDR2 FQGNSA. Trimming removed 1 base from V and 0 bases from J, with 5 bases in between. The CDR3 has 14 residues. CDR3 bases: TGTGCCAGCAGCTTAGGGCTTAGCACAGATACGCAGTATTTT. Amino acid sequence: CASSLGLSTDTQYF.

The table lists this clone with a few counts. The genes are TRBV5-6 and TRBJ1-2; D may be TRBD1 (5 bases). V dropped 5 bases and J dropped 2 bases, with 13 bases sitting between them. Germline-derived CDR1 and CDR2 are SGHDT and YYEEEE. CDR3 length equals 14 residues. The CDR3 spells CASRSIGGNYGYTF. Here the CDR3 DNA reads TGTGCCAGCAGAAGCATCGGGGGGAACTATGGCTACACCTTC.

The rearrangement joins TRBV27 to TRBJ2-3, with 13 bases identical to TRBD2. Germline V gene sequence: CDR1 MNHEY, CDR2 SMNVEV (reference sequence). V trimming: 5 bases; J trimming: 1 base; junction bases outside the gene matches: 9. The CDR3 spans 18 residues. The CDR3 DNA is TGTGCCAGCAGTCCCCTCACTAGCGGGAGGGCCCGCACAGATACGCAGTATTTT. Its translation: CASSPLTSGRARTDTQYF.

The chain joins TRBV5-6 to TRBJ2-3, with D maybe TRBD2 (6 bases). V lost 3 bases and J 1 base, leaving 15 bases between the germline ends. The CDR3 runs to 16 residues. Per the germline V gene, CDR1 is SGHDT and CDR2 is YYEEEE. CDR3 amino acids: CASSYTGGGRTDTQYF. CDR3 DNA sequence: TGTGCCAGCAGCTACACCGGGGGAGGACGCACAGATACGCAGTATTTT. The full variable domain, its missing parts supplied by reference TRBV5-6 and TRBJ2-3, is DAGVTQSPTHLIKTRGQQVTLRCSPKSGHDTVSWYQQALGQGPQFIFQYYEEEERQRGNFPDRFSGHQFPNYSSELNVNALLLGDSALYLCASSYTGGGRTDTQYFGPGTRLTVL.

This clone was found a few times. The CDR3 sequence is CASSYEGANTEAFF. The CDR3 nucleotides are TGTGCCAGCAGTTACGAGGGGGCAAACACTGAAGCTTTCTTT. V and J are TRBV6-5 and TRBJ1-1, with 7 bases lining up with TRBD1. This CDR3 has 14 amino acids. The germline V gene encodes CDR1 MNHEY and CDR2 SVGAGI. Unmatched junction bases numbered 2, after V lost 2 bases and J lost 2 bases.

The J gene is TRBJ2-7, the V gene TRBV28; D is undetermined. This CDR3 spans 14 amino acids. The V end lost 7 bases, the J end lost 2 bases, and 15 bases lay between the germline ends. Germline V gives CDR1 MDHEN, CDR2 SYDVKM. The chain's CDR3 is CASTFSGLTYEQYF. CDR3 nucleotide sequence: TGTGCCAGCACCTTCTCAGGCCTGACCTACGAGCAGTACTTC.

The chain employs TRBV28 and TRBJ1-2; perhaps TRBD1 as D (5 bases). There are 12 residues in the CDR3. V lost 5 bases and J lost 6, with 10 bases in between. Germline V gives CDR1 MDHEN, CDR2 SYDVKM. The CDR3: CASSGGSHGYTF. The CDR3 bases are TGTGCCAGCAGTGGGGGGAGTCATGGCTACACCTTC.

The CDR3 sequence is CASSLAHETDTQYF. Written as DNA, the CDR3 is TGTGCCAGCAGCTTAGCCCACGAGACAGATACGCAGTATTTT. This rearrangement joins TRBV7-3 to TRBJ2-3, with no clear D. There are 14 residues in the CDR3. Per germline, CDR1 SGHTA and CDR2 FQGTGA. The V end was cut by 2 bases, the J end by 3 bases, with 9 bases between.

Only a few counts were recorded for this clone. This CDR3 is CASSQAGYEQYF. CDR3 nucleotides: TGTGCCAGCAGTCAAGCGGGCTACGAGCAGTACTTC. This rearrangement joins TRBV7-9 to TRBJ2-7; weak D call: TRBD2 (6 bases). Germline lookup yields CDR1 SEHNR and CDR2 FQNEAQ (reference sequence). The CDR3 totals 12 residues. V was shortened by 6 bases and J by 3 bases, with 9 bases between the two germline ends.

The rearrangement joins TRBV28 to TRBJ1-5; 7 nucleotides match TRBD1. The CDR3 is 14 amino acids. The V gene end was trimmed by 11 bases and the J gene end by 1 base; junction bases not matched to a gene: 8. In germline, CDR1 is MDHEN, CDR2 SYDVKM. CDR3 nucleotide sequence: TGTGCCTGCCAAGGGGGCGCAAGCAATCAGCCCCAGCATTTT. Protein sequence: CACQGGASNQPQHF.